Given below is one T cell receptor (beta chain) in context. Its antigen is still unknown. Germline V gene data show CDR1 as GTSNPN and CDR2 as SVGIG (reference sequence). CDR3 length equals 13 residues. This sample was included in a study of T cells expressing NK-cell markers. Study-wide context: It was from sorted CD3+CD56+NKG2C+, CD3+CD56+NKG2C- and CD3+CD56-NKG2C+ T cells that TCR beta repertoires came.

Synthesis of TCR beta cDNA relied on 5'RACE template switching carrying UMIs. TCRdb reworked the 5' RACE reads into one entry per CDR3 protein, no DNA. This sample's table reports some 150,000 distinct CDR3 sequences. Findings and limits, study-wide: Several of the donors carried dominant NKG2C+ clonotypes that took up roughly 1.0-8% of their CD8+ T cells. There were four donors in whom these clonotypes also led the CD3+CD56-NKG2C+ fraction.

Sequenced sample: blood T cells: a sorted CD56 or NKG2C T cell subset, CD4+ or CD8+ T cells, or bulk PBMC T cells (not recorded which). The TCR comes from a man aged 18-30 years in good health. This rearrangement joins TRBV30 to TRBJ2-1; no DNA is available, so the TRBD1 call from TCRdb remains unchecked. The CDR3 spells CAWSAGAYNEQFF. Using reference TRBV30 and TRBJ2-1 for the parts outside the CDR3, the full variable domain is SQTIHQWPATLVQPVGSPLSLECTVEGTSNPNLYWYRQAAGRGLQLLFYSVGIGQISSEVPQNLSASRPQDRQFILSSKKLLLSDSGFYLCAWSAGAYNEQFFGPGTRLTVL.